A selection of T cell receptor beta chains follows, all from one sample in a study of blood T cell repertoires in COVID-19. This table comes from immunoSEQ multiplex PCR, and its TCRdb copy is limited to in-frame clones, with some not included. The sample lists approximately 150,000 clones, about 82% occurring once. The sequenced sample consisted of peripheral blood. All receptors come from a woman aged 80 or over with COVID-19, enrolled during active disease. The CDR3 runs from the conserved cysteine through the conserved F or W. A D gene is named only where the DNA matches it firmly. Clone size is stated in some rows and not others, as once, few, many or a class when expanded.

j_gene | abundance | d_gene | v_gene | CDR3aa | CDR3nt
TRBJ2-1 | NA | TRBD2 | TRBV3-1/TRBV3-2 | CASSLRSGGRVF | TGTGCCAGCAGCCTTCGTAGCGGGGGTAGGGTCTTC
TRBJ1-1 | NA | NA | TRBV28 | CASSSQGRTTEAFF | TGTGCCAGCAGTTCTCAGGGCAGGACCACTGAAGCTTTCTTT
TRBJ1-2 | NA | TRBD1 | TRBV5-8 | CASRRLVGGSGYTF | TGTGCCAGCCGAAGATTGGTAGGGGGCTCTGGCTACACCTTC
TRBJ2-2 | NA | TRBD1 | TRBV9 | CASKGQGTGELFF | TGTGCCAGCAAGGGACAGGGAACCGGGGAGCTGTTTTTT
TRBJ1-6 | once | TRBD1 | TRBV6-5 | CASGLGGQGGSPLHF | TGTGCCAGCGGCCTGGGCGGACAGGGAGGTTCACCCCTCCACTTT
TRBJ2-5 | NA | NA | TRBV7-8 | CASSFTAGTQYF | TGTGCCAGCAGCTTCACAGCCGGGACCCAGTACTTC
TRBJ2-5 | NA | TRBD2 | TRBV3-1/TRBV3-2 | CASRPLAGQETQYF | TGTGCCAGCAGACCGCTAGCGGGACAAGAGACCCAGTACTTC
TRBJ1-2 | NA | TRBD1 | TRBV28 | CASSLRDRAISGYTF | TGTGCCAGCAGTTTAAGGGACAGGGCAATTTCAGGCTACACCTTC
TRBJ1-6 | NA | NA | TRBV3-1/TRBV3-2 | CASSTAPARAPLHF | TGTGCCAGCAGCACCGCACCGGCCAGGGCACCCCTCCACTTT
TRBJ1-2 | NA | TRBD1 | TRBV2 | CASSERDRGPGGYTF | TGTGCCAGCAGTGAAAGGGACAGGGGGCCAGGAGGCTACACCTTC
TRBJ2-1 | once | NA | TRBV25-1 | CASTRAEGSYNEQFF | TGTGCCAGCACCCGAGCCGAGGGCTCCTACAATGAGCAGTTCTTC
TRBJ2-2 | NA | NA | TRBV3-1/TRBV3-2 | CASSQLANGELFF | TGTGCCAGCAGCCAGCTAGCGAACGGGGAGCTGTTTTTT
TRBJ1-2 | NA | NA | TRBV6-7 | CASSYSQVGTSDYGYTF | TGTGCCAGCAGTTACAGCCAGGTCGGGACATCAGACTATGGCTACACCTTC
TRBJ1-2 | NA | NA | TRBV6-5 | CASKGTPGPEGYTF | TGTGCCAGTAAAGGGACACCCGGACCGGAGGGCTACACCTTC
TRBJ2-3 | few | NA | TRBV6-4 | CASSALAGAEDTQYF | TGTGCCAGCAGTGCCCTGGCGGGGGCGGAAGATACGCAGTATTTT